Below are 8 T cell receptor beta chains sequenced from a single sample in a study of blood T cell repertoires in COVID-19. Libraries were prepared by immunoSEQ multiplex PCR; TCRdb keeps only in-frame clonotypes and omits some of them. Among tens of thousands of clones listed, over 80% were seen once. Sequenced input: peripheral blood. Receptors originate from a man older than 75 with active or convalescent COVID-19.

The chain is built from TRBV6-5 and TRBJ1-4; 8 nucleotides match TRBD1. The CDR3 spans 12 residues. Germline loops: CDR1 MNHEY, CDR2 SVGAGI. The V gene end was trimmed by 5 bases and the J gene end by 11 bases; junction bases not matched to a gene: 4. The CDR3 protein is CASSTRDRKLFF. Here the CDR3 DNA reads TGTGCCAGCAGTACCCGGGACAGGAAACTGTTTTTT.

V and J are TRBV12-5 and TRBJ2-5; 7 bases fit TRBD2. There are 14 residues in the CDR3. Germline CDR1 LGHNT, CDR2 FRNRAP. V shed 6 bases and J 5 bases; nucleotides not matched to a gene: 9. As DNA, the CDR3 is TGTGCTAGTGGCCATTTCGGGGGGAGGGAGACCCAGTACTTC. Translated, it gives CASGHFGGRETQYF.

This chain's CDR3 is CASSPRLQGGGYTF. DNA of the CDR3: TGTGCCAGCAGCCCCCGCCTACAGGGCGGAGGCTACACCTTC. This chain connects TRBV9 to TRBJ1-2; D possibly corresponds to TRBD1 (6 bases). Germline-derived CDR1 and CDR2 are SGDLS and YYNGEE. Trimming shortened V by 4 bases and J by 8 bases, and 18 bases separated the two germline ends. CDR3 size: 14 residues.

This clone was seen a single time. The chain links TRBV19 to TRBJ2-3; D gene unclear. Germline V CDR1 and CDR2: LNHDA, SQIVND (reference sequence). This CDR3 comprises 11 residues. The germline V and J ends were trimmed by 8 bases and 8 bases, with 11 bases remaining between them. CDR3 sequence reads: CASRTAGTQYF. The CDR3 DNA follows: TGTGCCAGTCGAACGGCAGGTACGCAGTATTTT.

Details on this clone: The same CDR3 arises from other DNA sequences in this sample as well. V is TRBV7-9 and J is TRBJ2-5, with 11 bases aligning to TRBD1. Germline V gives CDR1 SEHNR, CDR2 FQNEAQ (reference sequence). The junction had 3 bases not matched to a gene; V was cut back by 4 bases and J by 5 bases. The CDR3 extends over 14 amino acids. The CDR3 spells CASSSDRGRETQYF. Here the CDR3 DNA reads TGTGCCAGCAGCTCGGACAGGGGGCGGGAGACCCAGTACTTC.

V and J are TRBV3-1 (or the pseudogene TRBV3-2) and TRBJ1-2, with no clear D. Deletions cut 0 bases from V and 13 bases from J, with 18 bases between. This CDR3 comprises 14 residues. CDR1 and CDR2 from the germline V gene are LGHDT and YNNKEL (reference sequence). The DNA for the CDR3 is TGTGCCAGCAGCCAAGATCTGGTCGGACTAGCAGTCACCTTC. This encodes CASSQDLVGLAVTF.

This CDR3 reads CASSTGTRAQREYTDTQYF. The CDR3 nucleotides are TGTGCCAGCAGCACAGGGACGCGAGCCCAGCGGGAGTACACAGATACGCAGTATTTT. The chain uses TRBV7-9 and TRBJ2-3, with TRBD2 matching 8 bases. The germline gives CDR1 SEHNR, CDR2 FQNEAQ (reference sequence). V was clipped by 5 bases and J by 2 bases; unmatched bases: 18. This CDR3 has 19 amino acids.

J is TRBJ2-1 and V is TRBV27; no clear D. V lost 3 bases to trimming and J lost 0 bases, with 12 bases between them. From germline, CDR1 is MNHEY and CDR2 SMNVEV (reference sequence). CDR3 length equals 16 residues. The CDR3 sequence: CASSLRQKISYNEQFF. CDR3 coding DNA: TGTGCCAGCAGTTTGCGGCAAAAGATCTCCTACAATGAGCAGTTCTTC.